The clone carrying this T cell receptor (beta chain) was detected ten times or more. Its antigen remains unknown. The time point denotes: newly diagnosed GD, antithyroid drugs for less than 3 months. Making the TCR library involved RNA that had been extracted from PBMCs. Construction of the TCR beta libraries employed iRepertoire HTBI primers in conjunction with Arm-PCR of CDR3 regions. MiXCR, run by TCRdb on the multiplex PCR reads, gives a single entry per CDR3 protein. Of some 410,000 distinct CDR3 sequences in the sample, roughly 15% were seen once. These data are taken from a study of regulatory T cells in long-lasting Graves disease. Study results and caveats: Public clonotype sharing was higher in persistent than newly diagnosed patients. Patients with persistent disease showed a bias toward TRBV28, TRBJ1-2 and TRBJ2-5.

Trimming stripped 5 bases from V and 4 bases from J, with 15 bases between. Germline CDR1 reads SEHNR; CDR2 reads FQNEAQ (reference sequence). CDR3 length: 14 residues. These sequences were also reported in another study, on T cells in Graves' hyperthyroidism and ophthalmopathy. That source notes: Most expanded thyroid clonotypes above 0.001 recurred in blood.

The TCR originated in a woman in her 30s with Graves disease. The V call is TRBV7-9, the J call TRBJ2-7; D may be TRBD1 (7 bases). The sample was peripheral blood mononuclear cells (PBMCs), taken at new diagnosis, from a patient treated with antithyroid drugs. In nucleotides, the CDR3 is TGTGCCAGCAGCCCAGGGGGGCTGGGATACGAGCAGTACTTC. Amino acid sequence: CASSPGGLGYEQYF.